This TCR beta chain comes out of a study of shared clonotypes between healthy human individuals. Study background: The donors, a couple of women and a few men, were aged 18 to 49. Study-wide results and limits: Large depth notwithstanding, sorted-subset sequencing proved incomplete by rarefaction.

The V end lost 2 bases, the J end lost 2 bases, and 9 bases lay between the germline ends. Germline values: CDR1 SGHTA, CDR2 FQGNSA. This CDR3 is built from 14 residues. Healthy HIV-negative adults with no recent acute infections or vaccinations were recruited as donors. The study separated CD4+ cells into CD45RA+ naive and CD45RA-negative memory subsets. Concerning this clone itself: Its target is unknown.

TCRdb's copy holds only in-frame clones and misses some; the assay was immunoSEQ multiplex PCR. The data contain some 1.5 million clones, around 95% of them singletons. The rearrangement uses TRBV7-2 and TRBJ1-1, with D possibly matching TRBD1 (6 bases). This receptor was obtained from a man aged 25-45 years in good health. Sequencing input: naive CD4+ T cells sorted from blood. As to subset: CD45RA+ positively selected. CDR3 protein: CASSLIGTNTEAFF. CDR3 coding DNA: TGTGCCAGCAGCTTAATCGGGACAAACACTGAAGCTTTCTTT.